Listed below are T cell receptor beta chains from one sample, sequenced in a study of blood T cells in healthy people across ages. MiXCR was run by TCRdb on the 5' RACE reads, yielding one entry per CDR3 protein. The sample lists about 730,000 distinct CDR3 sequences; around 40% were seen once. Sequenced: blood. The source of these receptors is an older woman in good health. The CDR3 runs from the conserved cysteine through the conserved F or W. A D gene is named only where the DNA matches it firmly. Clone size is not always given. Where it is, it says once, few, many or a class for expanded clones.

TRBJ2-3 | TRBV6-6 | TRBD2 | few | TGTGCCAGCAAGGGGACTAGCGGGCCCCTCAGCACAGATACGCAGTATTTT | CASKGTSGPLSTDTQYF
TRBJ2-1 | TRBV4-2 | TRBD2 | . | TGTGCCAGCAGCCAAGACCCAGCGGGAGCTTCCGAGCAGTTCTTC | CASSQDPAGASEQFF
TRBJ2-1 | TRBV27 | . | many | TGTGCCAGCAGTTACCTGGACTTGAGCTCCTACAATGAGCAGTTCTTC | CASSYLDLSSYNEQFF
TRBJ2-5 | TRBV5-1 | TRBD1 | few | TGCGCCAGCAGCTTTGAGGGGGCCAGGGGAAGTGAGACCCAGTACTTC | CASSFEGARGSETQYF
TRBJ1-2 | TRBV7-9 | . | . | TGTGCCAGCAGCCCAGGACATTCTGTTTATGGCTACACCTTC | CASSPGHSVYGYTF
TRBJ2-1 | TRBV9 | TRBD2 | . | TGTGCCAGCAGCGTAGCGGCTAGCGGTTACAATGAGCAGTTCTTC | CASSVAASGYNEQFF
TRBJ2-3 | TRBV4-3 | . | . | TGCGCCAGCAGCCACCCGTGGCCTTCTCTAGATACGCAGTATTTT | CASSHPWPSLDTQYF
TRBJ1-5 | TRBV20-1 | . | few | TGCAGTGCTACAGGGGAGTGGGGTCAGCCCCAGCATTTT | CSATGEWGQPQHF
TRBJ2-5 | TRBV30 | . | . | TGTGCCTGGGAGGGGAAGGGATCAGAGACCCAGTACTTC | CAWEGKGSETQYF
TRBJ1-6 | TRBV20-1 | . | . | TGCAGTGCTAGAGATCCTGCCGAGGCTAATTCACCCCTCCACTTT | CSARDPAEANSPLHF
TRBJ2-5 | TRBV7-9 | . | . | TGTGCCAGCAGCTTTGGACGCTGGGAGACCCAGTACTTC | CASSFGRWETQYF
TRBJ2-1 | TRBV6-1 | TRBD2 | . | TGTGCCAGCAGTACGGGACTAGCGGGAGTGCTGTCCTACAATGAGCAGTTCTTC | CASSTGLAGVLSYNEQFF
TRBJ2-4 | TRBV7-2 | . | . | TGTGCCAGCAACGATAGAGGGGCAGGCGGTGAGCAGTACTTC | CASNDRGAGGEQYF
TRBJ2-3 | TRBV3-1 | TRBD1 | . | TGTGCCAGCAGCCGGCGAACAGGGGGTAGTATAGGTACGCAGTATTTT | CASSRRTGGSIGTQYF
TRBJ1-2 | TRBV27 | TRBD1 | . | TGTGCCAGCAGTGCGACAGGGGACGGCTACACCTTC | CASSATGDGYTF
TRBJ1-5 | TRBV18 | . | . | TGTGCCAGCTCACCACCCGCGGCAGGGCCCAGAAATCAGCCCCAGCATTTT | CASSPPAAGPRNQPQHF
TRBJ1-1 | TRBV2 | . | . | TGTGCCAGCAGATCGACGGCGAACACTGAAGCTTTCTTT | CASRSTANTEAFF
TRBJ2-7 | TRBV6-1 | TRBD1 | . | TGTGCCAGCAGTGCCACAGACAGGGCCTACGAGCAGTACTTC | CASSATDRAYEQYF
TRBJ2-1 | TRBV5-1 | TRBD1 | once | TGCGCCAGCAGTTGGGGACAGGGATACAATGAGCAGTTCTTC | CASSWGQGYNEQFF
TRBJ1-6 | TRBV20-1 | . | . | TGCAGTGCCAATACTGGGGGGTCCTATAATTCACCCCTCCACTTT | CSANTGGSYNSPLHF
TRBJ1-6 | TRBV18 | . | once | TGTGCCAGCTCACCGCGGGCTCCGGAGGATTCACCCCTCCACTTT | CASSPRAPEDSPLHF
TRBJ2-1 | TRBV12-3/TRBV12-4 | TRBD2 | few | TGTGCCAGCAGTTTCTTAAGGGGAGGGGAGCAGTTCTTC | CASSFLRGGEQFF
TRBJ1-5 | TRBV30 | . | . | TGTGCCTGGAGTGGAAAGGTGACAGAAAATCAGCCCCAGCATTTT | CAWSGKVTENQPQHF
TRBJ2-7 | TRBV6-1 | TRBD1 | few | TGTGCCAGCAGTGAAGCAGGAGGACAGGTTTTCTACGAGCAGTACTTC | CASSEAGGQVFYEQYF
TRBJ2-5 | TRBV28 | . | . | TGTGCCAGCAGTTTTAGCGTCCAAGAGACCCAGTACTTC | CASSFSVQETQYF
TRBJ2-1 | TRBV7-9 | TRBD2 | . | TGTGCCAGCAGCGTCACCGGGACTAGCGCATACAATGAGCAGTTCTTC | CASSVTGTSAYNEQFF
TRBJ1-2 | TRBV6-2/TRBV6-3 | . | few | TGTGCCAGCAGTCCCCCCGAGAGTGGCTACACCTTC | CASSPPESGYTF
TRBJ2-3 | TRBV6-2/TRBV6-3 | . | . | TGTGCCAGCAGTTACTCGATAGGGTTCGGGGTTCGTACAGATACGCAGTATTTT | CASSYSIGFGVRTDTQYF
TRBJ2-5 | TRBV7-2 | TRBD2 | few | TGTGCCAGCAGCCCCCCCGGGACTAGAGTCACCCAGTACTTC | CASSPPGTRVTQYF
TRBJ2-7 | TRBV6-5 | . | many | TGTGCCCTTCCGGACGGACCTCCCTACGAGCAGTACTTC | CALPDGPPYEQYF
TRBJ2-1 | TRBV27 | . | . | TGTGCCAGCAGTTTAATGCTAGCGTTATACAATGAGCAGTTCTTC | CASSLMLALYNEQFF
TRBJ1-6 | TRBV18 | . | . | TGTGCCAGCTCACCGGAACTCTTGAGCTCCTATAATTCACCCCTCCACTTT | CASSPELLSSYNSPLHF
TRBJ1-6 | TRBV6-5 | . | . | TGTGCCAGCAGTAACCCGGGACGGTTAAATTCACCCCTCCACTTT | CASSNPGRLNSPLHF